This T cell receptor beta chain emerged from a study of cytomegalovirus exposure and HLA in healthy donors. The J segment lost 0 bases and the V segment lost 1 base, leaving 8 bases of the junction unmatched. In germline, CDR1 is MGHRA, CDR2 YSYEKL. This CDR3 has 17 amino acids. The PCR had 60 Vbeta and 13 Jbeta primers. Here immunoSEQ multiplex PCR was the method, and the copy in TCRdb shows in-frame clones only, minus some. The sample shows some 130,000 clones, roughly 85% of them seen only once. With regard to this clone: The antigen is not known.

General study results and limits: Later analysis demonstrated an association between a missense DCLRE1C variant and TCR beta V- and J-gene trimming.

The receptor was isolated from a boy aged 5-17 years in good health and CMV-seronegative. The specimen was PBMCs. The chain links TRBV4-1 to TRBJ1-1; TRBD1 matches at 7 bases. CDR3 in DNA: TGCGCCAGCAGCCAAGGAAAGGGGGCCGCGGTGAACACTGAAGCTTTCTTT. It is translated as CASSQGKGAAVNTEAFF.